The 30 T cell receptor beta chains below all came from one sample that was sequenced in a study of tissue T cells after allogeneic stem cell transplantation. Only in-frame clones appear in the TCRdb table, and some are missing; sequencing was by immunoSEQ multiplex PCR. The data show about 15,000 clones, around 70% seen once. The specimen was spleen. The receptors were gathered from a female BALB/c mouse in good health. Mouse strain MHC haplotype: H2-d.

Note on this clone: Here the gene names and germline are mouse. The missing CDR3 end, 1 residue past where the read stops, is filled in from the germline J gene. The V and J genes are TRBV19 and TRBJ2-7; 8 bases match TRBD2. CDR1 is FNHDT and CDR2 is SITEND in the germline V gene (reference sequence). The CDR3 extends over 13 amino acids. The V segment lost 4 bases and the J segment 7 bases; nucleotides outside the gene matches: 7. CDR3 region: CASSPGGLKEQYF. The DNA read from the CDR3 is TGTGCCAGCAGTCCTGGGGGGCTGAAGGAACAGTAC. Drawing the rest from reference TRBV19 and TRBJ2-7, the complete variable domain is GGIITQTPKFLIGQEGQKLTLKCQQNFNHDTMYWYRQDSGKGLRLIYYSITENDLQKGDLSEGYDASREKKSSFSLTVTSAQKNEMAVFLCASSPGGLKEQYFGPGTRLTVL.

With regard to this clone: The germline and genes are mouse ones. The read falls 1 residue short of the CDR3 end, and the missing part is taken from the germline J gene. The chain employs TRBV3 and TRBJ1-6; unclear D gene. TRBJ1-6 has ORF status, its function being uncertain. The CDR3 has 15 amino acids. Germline assignment: CDR1 SNHLY and CDR2 FYNGKV (reference sequence). V was pared by 3 bases and J by 0 bases, with 6 bases between. CDR3 amino acids: CASSFKISYNSPLYF. The CDR3 DNA, read in part, is TGTGCCAGCAGCTTCAAAATTTCCTATAATTCGCCCCTCTAC.

Regarding this clone: The listed genes are named as in mouse. From the germline J gene comes the end of the CDR3, since the read stops 1 residue before it. V and J are TRBV13-2 and TRBJ1-1; TRBD1 agrees at 12 bases. Germline trimming cut 3 bases from V and 6 bases from J; bases unmatched to any gene: 3. CDR3 size: 14 residues. Looked up from germline, CDR1 is NNHNN and CDR2 is SYGAGS (reference sequence). CDR3 DNA (partial): TGTGCCAGCGGTGCCGGGACAGGGGGCGCAGAAGTCTTC. Protein sequence: CASGAGTGGAEVF. The whole CDR3 protein is CASGAGTGGAEVFF.

About this clone: Here the gene names and germline are mouse. The CDR3 end is not reached by the read, which stops 1 residue before it; the germline J gene fills it in. The J gene is TRBJ1-1, the V gene TRBV5, with D tentatively TRBD1 (6 bases). Germline assignment: CDR1 LGHNA and CDR2 YNLKQL (reference sequence). V was trimmed by 1 base and J by 3 bases, leaving 15 bases between them. This CDR3 comprises 16 residues. The covered CDR3 bases are TGTGCCAGCAGCCAAGTGCAGGGGAAAGCGGACACAGAAGTCTTC. This sequence encodes CASSQVQGKADTEVF. The complete CDR3 reads CASSQVQGKADTEVFF.

With regard to this clone: Any gene name here is a mouse gene name. The observed sequence ends 1 residue before the CDR3 terminus, with the missing tail filled in from the germline J gene. The V gene is TRBV5, the J gene TRBJ2-5, with 10 bases matching TRBD2. Germline-derived CDR1 and CDR2 are LGHNA and YNLKQL (reference sequence). CDR3 length equals 14 residues. Trimming removed 4 bases from V and 4 bases from J; junction bases left unmatched: 2. The sequenced CDR3 bases are TGTGCCAGCAGCCCGGACTGGGGGAAAGACACCCAGTAC. This codes for CASSPDWGKDTQY. The complete CDR3 protein is CASSPDWGKDTQYF.

To note about this clone: Gene and germline names: mouse. The missing CDR3 end, 1 residue past where the read stops, is filled in from the germline J gene. The chain combines TRBV13-2 with TRBJ2-5, with TRBD2 matching 9 bases. The J segment lost 0 bases and the V segment lost 0 bases, leaving 5 bases of the junction unmatched. The germline V gene has CDR1 NNHNN and CDR2 SYGAGS (reference sequence). The CDR3 is 17 residues long. The sequenced CDR3 bases are TGTGCCAGCGGTGATGCTGACTGGGGGCTTAACCAAGACACCCAGTAC. Residues: CASGDADWGLNQDTQY. Given in full, the CDR3 is CASGDADWGLNQDTQYF.

This clone was observed a single time. Germline and genes here are mouse. The read terminates 1 residue ahead of where the CDR3 ends, so the germline J gene completes it. The rearrangement links TRBV15 to TRBJ2-3; D gene uncertain. Trimming stripped 8 bases from V and 1 base from J, with 4 bases between. The germline V gene has CDR1 SGHND and CDR2 FRSKSL. The CDR3 has 11 residues. The CDR3 sequence is CASLGAETLYF. The sequenced part of the CDR3 DNA is TGTGCCAGCTTGGGTGCAGAAACGCTGTAT. Filled out from reference TRBV15 and TRBJ2-3, the complete variable domain reads DAGVTQTPRHEVAEKGQTIILKCEPVSGHNDLFWYRQTKIQGLELLSYFRSKSLMEDGGAFKDRFKAEMLNSSFSTLKIQPTEPKDSAVYLCASLGAETLYFGSGTRLTVL.

Details on this clone: Gene names and germline refer to mouse. The CDR3 extends 1 residue past the end of the read, so its final part is completed from the germline J gene. The V gene is TRBV13-3, the J gene TRBJ2-7; 7 nucleotides agree with TRBD1. The V gene end was trimmed by 0 bases and the J gene end by 0 bases; junction bases not matched to a gene: 6. CDR1 and CDR2 (germline): NNHDY, SYVADS. The CDR3 runs to 16 residues. CDR3: CASSDAPGQSSYEQYF. Partial CDR3 DNA: TGTGCCAGCAGTGATGCACCGGGACAGAGCTCCTATGAACAGTAC.

In regard to this clone: Mouse gene names apply. The read finishes 1 residue shy of the CDR3 end, and the germline J gene is used to complete it. The gene calls are TRBV13-2 and TRBJ2-5; 8 nucleotides line up with TRBD1. Germline-derived CDR1 and CDR2 are NNHNN and SYGAGS (reference sequence). The CDR3 runs to 14 residues. V lost 1 base, J lost 5 bases, and 3 bases stayed unmatched. The CDR3 loop reads CASGDRDRLDTQYF. CDR3 DNA (partial): TGTGCCAGCGGTGATCGGGACAGGCTAGACACCCAGTAC.

This clone was recorded only once. These gene names are mouse names. The read halts 1 residue ahead of the CDR3 end, with the missing end drawn from the germline J gene. The chain employs TRBV14 and TRBJ2-2, with D possibly matching TRBD1 (7 bases). The CDR3 consists of 15 residues. The germline CDR1 and CDR2 sequences are SGHDT and FRDEAV. Trimming cost V 1 base and J 0 bases, with 7 bases left between them. Here the CDR3 reads CASSFRGPNTGQLYF. The part of the CDR3 DNA that was read is TGTGCCAGCAGTTTCAGGGGGCCAAACACCGGGCAGCTCTAC.

As for this clone: Genes here carry mouse names. The read falls 1 residue short of the CDR3 end, and the missing part is taken from the germline J gene. V and J are TRBV1 and TRBJ2-2, with 9 bases matching TRBD2. The V gene's germline CDR1 is NSQYPW and CDR2 LRSPGD (reference sequence). This CDR3 comprises 16 residues. With V trimmed by 3 bases and J by 5 bases, 7 bases remained unmatched. CDR3 sequence reads: CTCSAPRLGETGQLYF. The DNA read from the CDR3 is TGCACCTGCAGTGCCCCCAGACTGGGGGAGACCGGGCAGCTCTAC. The full variable domain, completed using reference TRBV1 and TRBJ2-2, is VTLLEQNPRWRLVPRGQAVNLRCILKNSQYPWMSWYQQDLQKQLQWLFTLRSPGDKEVKSLPGADYLATRVTDTELRLQVANMSQGRTLYCTCSAPRLGETGQLYFGEGSKLTVL.

With regard to this clone: Mouse gene names apply. The CDR3 extends 1 residue past the end of the read, so its final part is completed from the germline J gene. The V call is TRBV13-2, the J call TRBJ2-3, with 9 positions matching TRBD1. The CDR3 is 14 amino acids. Germline V gene sequence: CDR1 NNHNN, CDR2 SYGAGS (reference sequence). Germline trimming cut 7 bases from V and 6 bases from J; bases unmatched to any gene: 9. The DNA read from the CDR3 is TGTGCCAGCCGGGGACAGGGCCTTCCGGAAACGCTGTAT. It encodes CASRGQGLPETLY. The CDR3 reads in full as CASRGQGLPETLYF.

To note about this clone: Germline and genes: mouse. The read is 1 residue too short to cover the CDR3 end, so that end is filled in from the germline J gene. This sequence joins TRBV29 and TRBJ1-2; perhaps TRBD1 as D (5 bases). The CDR3 totals 16 residues. V was cut by 0 bases and J by 3 bases, with 14 bases left in between. Germline V gene data show CDR1 as MSHET and CDR2 as SYDVDS. CDR3 bases read: TGTGCTAGCAGTTTATCGGGGGAGAAGTACCACTCCGACTACACC. Protein: CASSLSGEKYHSDYT. From start to end, the CDR3 is CASSLSGEKYHSDYTF.

On this clone itself: Mouse gene names and germline throughout. The read ends 1 residue before the CDR3 terminus; that terminus is restored from the germline J gene. The V call is TRBV13-3, the J call TRBJ1-1; D is undetermined. V lost 3 bases and J lost 0, with 6 bases in between. The CDR3 totals 13 residues. Germline V lookup: CDR1 NNHDY, CDR2 SYVADS. The chain's CDR3 is CASSVTPNTEVFF. CDR3 DNA (partial): TGTGCCAGCAGTGTCACCCCAAACACAGAAGTCTTC.

This clone has a handful of counts. Gene labels here are mouse ones. The CDR3 goes on 1 residue after the read ends, and that part is filled in from the germline J gene. The chain joins TRBV4 to TRBJ1-3; TRBD1 is a possible D gene (6 bases). Germline V CDR1 and CDR2: LGHDT, YNNKQL (reference sequence). This CDR3 contains 16 residues. Trimming removed 5 bases at V and 0 bases at J, with 14 bases between. Incomplete CDR3 DNA: TGTGCCAGCAGCCCCCGGGACAAAAATTCTGGAAATACGCTCTAT. Amino acid sequence: CASSPRDKNSGNTLY. From start to end, the CDR3 is CASSPRDKNSGNTLYF.

In the case of this clone: Gene names follow the mouse nomenclature. Sequencing ends 1 residue short of the CDR3 end; the germline J gene provides the rest. The chain employs TRBV13-1 and TRBJ2-5; D possibly corresponds to TRBD2 (6 bases). The CDR3 runs 13 residues. V lost 0 bases and J lost 4, with 6 bases in between. Germline CDR1 NSHNY, CDR2 SYGAGN. CDR3 DNA (partial): TGTGCCAGCAGTGATGGGGGGGAAGACACCCAGTAC. Protein: CASSDGGEDTQY. The complete CDR3 sequence is CASSDGGEDTQYF.

Concerning this clone: The listed genes are named as in mouse. Incomplete CDR3 DNA: TGTGCCAGCAGTGATGCAACCGTTAGTCAAAACACCTTGTAC. This gives the protein CASSDATVSQNTLY. The whole CDR3 sequence reads CASSDATVSQNTLYF. The chain carries TRBV13-1 and TRBJ2-4; D gene ambiguous. Sequencing ends 1 residue short of the CDR3 end; the germline J gene provides the rest. CDR3 size: 15 residues. CDR1 is NSHNY, CDR2 SYGAGN, per germline. Trimming removed 0 bases at V and 0 bases at J, with 8 bases between.

Notes on this clone: The gene names here belong to mouse. The read halts 1 residue ahead of the CDR3 end, with the missing end drawn from the germline J gene. V gene TRBV13-2 combines with J gene TRBJ2-5, with 8 bases lining up with TRBD1. The CDR3 is 14 amino acids. The germline CDR1 and CDR2 sequences are NNHNN and SYGAGS (reference sequence). V lost 4 bases and J lost 6; bases outside the gene matches: 7. The CDR3 DNA, read in part, is TGTGCCAGCGGTCCCAGGGGGCGTAGGGACACCCAGTAC. Encoded protein: CASGPRGRRDTQY. The whole CDR3 protein is CASGPRGRRDTQYF.

As regards this clone: Genes and germline are mouse. The CDR3 extends 1 residue past the end of the read, so its final part is completed from the germline J gene. The sample has other DNA sequences that encode this CDR3 too. The chain is built from TRBV13-1 and TRBJ1-4, with D unclear. Germline CDR1 is NSHNY and CDR2 is SYGAGN. The CDR3 has 14 amino acids. Between the trimmed V and J ends, which lost 2 bases and 0 bases, there was a span of 5 bases. Incomplete CDR3 DNA: TGTGCCAGCAGTGAAGGAATTTCCAACGAAAGATTATTT. It yields the protein CASSEGISNERLF. The complete CDR3 reads CASSEGISNERLFF.

Only one count was recorded for this clone. Genes here carry mouse names. The observed sequence ends 1 residue before the CDR3 terminus, with the missing tail filled in from the germline J gene. V is TRBV4 and J is TRBJ2-1; D not resolved. Trimming took 6 bases from V and 1 from J, leaving 10 bases between them. The V gene's germline CDR1 is LGHDT and CDR2 YNNKQL (reference sequence). This CDR3 region has 14 residues. The CDR3 bases that were read are TGTGCCAGCAGTTCCGGGAAAAACTATGCTGAGCAGTTC. Residues: CASSSGKNYAEQF. The entire CDR3 protein reads CASSSGKNYAEQFF.

Note on this clone: Mouse gene names and germline throughout. The sequence runs out 1 residue before the end of the CDR3; the remainder is reconstructed from the germline J gene. The V call is TRBV20, the J call TRBJ2-3; 11 nucleotides line up with TRBD2. The germline V gene has CDR1 GFQATS and CDR2 STVNSAI. CDR3 length: 15 residues. J lost 2 bases, V lost 2 bases, and 3 bases had no gene match. CDR3 sequence: CGARTGGAFAETLYF. CDR3 DNA, as far as it was read: TGTGGTGCTAGGACTGGGGGGGCGTTTGCAGAAACGCTGTAT.

Turning to this clone: Mouse germline and gene names are used. The read finishes 1 residue shy of the CDR3 end, and the germline J gene is used to complete it. The rearrangement links TRBV29 to TRBJ1-1, with 10 bases aligning to TRBD1. In germline, CDR1 is MSHET, CDR2 SYDVDS. V gave up 5 bases and J gave up 1 base; unmatched junction bases: 4. CDR3 length equals 15 residues. CDR3 DNA, as far as it was read: TGTGCTAGCAGTCCGGGGGACAGGGGAAACACAGAAGTCTTC. It translates to CASSPGDRGNTEVF. The CDR3 reads in full as CASSPGDRGNTEVFF.

Only one count was recorded for this clone. The gene names here belong to mouse. The sequenced fragment ends 1 residue before the CDR3 boundary, so the rest is inferred from the germline J gene. The rearrangement joins TRBV13-1 to TRBJ2-4, with 8 bases matching TRBD1. Germline V gene sequence: CDR1 NSHNY, CDR2 SYGAGN. CDR3 size: 15 residues. The trim removed 2 bases at V and 3 bases at J, leaving 5 bases unmatched. The chain's CDR3 is CASSERQGSQNTLYF. The DNA read from the CDR3 is TGTGCCAGCAGTGAGAGACAGGGGTCCCAAAACACCTTGTAC.

Of note for this clone: Genes here carry mouse names. The read is 1 residue too short to cover the CDR3 end, so that end is filled in from the germline J gene. The gene calls are TRBV13-1 and TRBJ1-1; D perhaps matches TRBD1 (6 bases). There are 13 residues in the CDR3. From germline, CDR1 is NSHNY and CDR2 SYGAGN. V shed 3 bases and J shed 0 bases, with 6 bases lying between them. The CDR3 protein is CASSGTANTEVFF. Incomplete CDR3 DNA: TGTGCCAGCAGTGGGACAGCAAACACAGAAGTCTTC.

As for this clone: The genes are named according to mouse. The read halts 1 residue ahead of the CDR3 end, with the missing end drawn from the germline J gene. The genes are TRBV5 and TRBJ2-3, with a possible D match to TRBD1 (6 bases). The germline CDR1 and CDR2 sequences are LGHNA and YNLKQL (reference sequence). The CDR3 consists of 16 residues. The ends were cut back, 0 bases at V and 0 bases at J, with 10 bases in the middle. CDR3 bases read: TGTGCCAGCAGCCAAGAAGTCACAGGGAGTGCAGAAACGCTGTAT. Translated: CASSQEVTGSAETLY. The whole CDR3 region reads CASSQEVTGSAETLYF.

As concerns this clone: Germline and genes: mouse. The CDR3 extends 1 residue past the end of the read, so its final part is completed from the germline J gene. V gene TRBV13-3 combines with J gene TRBJ2-3; 8 nucleotides align to TRBD1. Trimming took 2 bases from V and 1 from J; bases not matched to a gene: 3. Germline CDR1 reads NNHDY; CDR2 reads SYVADS. CDR3 size: 15 residues. Here the CDR3 reads CASSDRGRGAETLYF. CDR3 bases read: TGTGCCAGCAGTGACAGGGGGCGCGGTGCAGAAACGCTGTAT.

Regarding this clone: The gene names given are mouse names. Read sequence stops 1 residue before the CDR3 end, and the germline J gene provides the missing end. V is TRBV13-3 and J is TRBJ2-5; possible D gene TRBD1, 6 bases. The CDR3 totals 13 residues. Germline CDR1 reads NNHDY; CDR2 reads SYVADS. The V end lost 5 bases, the J end lost 3 bases, and 10 bases lay between the germline ends. CDR3 DNA (partial): TGTGCCAGCAGCGCGGACAGACAAGACACCCAGTAC. Translation gives CASSADRQDTQY. The entire CDR3 sequence reads CASSADRQDTQYF.

As regards this clone: Gene names are the mouse ones. Read sequence stops 1 residue before the CDR3 end, and the germline J gene provides the missing end. The J gene is TRBJ2-4, the V gene TRBV14; D is ambiguous. The V gene's germline CDR1 is SGHDT and CDR2 FRDEAV. V shed 0 bases and J shed 1 base, with 6 bases lying between them. This CDR3 has 14 amino acids. CDR3 residues: CASSFWGGQNTLYF. CDR3 DNA (partial): TGTGCCAGCAGTTTCTGGGGTGGTCAAAACACCTTGTAC.

This clone was counted between two and nine times. Mouse gene names and germline throughout. The CDR3 loop is CASSRDKGGDVSDYTF. The part of the CDR3 DNA that was read is TGTGCTAGCAGTAGAGATAAGGGAGGGGACGTCTCCGACTACACC. V is TRBV17 and J is TRBJ1-2, with a possible D match to TRBD1 (5 bases). The read stops 1 residue short of the end of the CDR3; the missing end is completed from the germline J gene. This CDR3 is 16 amino acids long. In germline, CDR1 is MNHDT, CDR2 YYDKIL. V was cut by 0 bases and J by 4 bases, with 15 bases left in between.

Concerning this clone itself: The gene names given are mouse names. The read is 1 residue too short to cover the CDR3 end, so that end is filled in from the germline J gene. The V and J genes are TRBV13-3 and TRBJ2-1; 10 bases fit TRBD2. Trimming removed 0 bases from V and 4 bases from J; junction bases left unmatched: 4. Germline V CDR1 and CDR2: NNHDY, SYVADS. The CDR3 runs 16 residues. The CDR3 bases that were read are TGTGCCAGCAGTGATGCCTGGGGGGGCGGGTATGCTGAGCAGTTC. Encoded protein: CASSDAWGGGYAEQF. The full CDR3 sequence reads CASSDAWGGGYAEQFF.